This TCR beta chain came from a study of Ad26.COV2.S vaccination and SARS-CoV-2 variants listed by TCRdb under 2021. Some background on the complete study: Vaccine-arm donors were drawn from COV1001, a multicentre, randomized, double-blind, placebo-controlled phase I-IIa trial of Ad26.COV2.S in healthy adults. Trial participants were randomized into five groups of five: low-dose or high-dose Ad26.COV2.S given once or twice, or placebo on both occasions. Throughout the experiments and outcome assessment, investigators stayed blinded to trial group allocation. TCRbeta repertoire sequencing served as the tool for gauging how specific and how broad the SARS-CoV-2-reactive T cell receptors were following Ad26.COV2.S vaccination. Ad26.COV2.S was administered intramuscularly at a dose of 5x10^10 or 1x10^11 viral particles, either as one shot or as two shots given 56 days apart. A total of around 32 samples were included in the TCR-sequenced set, comprising about 20 Ad26.COV2.S vaccine recipients, 5 placebo recipients and 8 SARS-CoV-2 convalescent individuals.

Reading from cysteine to phenylalanine, the CDR3 counts 13 amino acids. Left in the record is the CDR3 DNA by itself, 39 bases read in frame from the first base. The germline V gene supplies CDR1 MDHEN and CDR2 SYDVKM. V is clipped by 6 bases and J by 4 bases, and the sequence between their germline boundaries is 12 bases long. What the authors observed across the whole study: Non-spike TCR breadth was comparable between vaccine and placebo recipients, consistent with the vaccine containing only spike. The study was not powered to compare responses between vaccine doses or regimens. Higher spike-specific TCR breadth was observed in Ad26.COV2.S recipients than in placebo recipients (P = 0.0014). The authors noted that total T cell responses may have been underestimated by the TCR breadth and depth analyses. Substantial breadth of spike-specific CD8+ and CD4+ T cell responses was reported after vaccination.

A remark on this clone: Its antigen remains undetermined. No base quality information exists; no much larger clone differs at one position.

Interpreted using the paper, the treatment or condition label stands for: 15 to 20 received Ad26.COV2.S at low or high dose, single or two shots; about five received placebo; per-sample allocation not given. Repertoires of vaccine and placebo recipients were sequenced from samples collected on day 63 after the first injection. In Cohort 1b, about 27 adults aged 18-55 years were enrolled at a single site in Boston, USA, between 29 July and 7 August 2020. As a vaccine, Ad26.COV2.S was a replication-incompetent adenovirus type 26 vector that expressed a prefusion-stabilized SARS-CoV-2 spike protein derived from the original Wuhan strain. TCRbeta CDR3 regions were sequenced with the immunoSEQ Assay. After extraction, genomic DNA underwent amplification by bias-controlled multiplex PCR, followed by high-throughput sequencing. Processing in the source paper ran as follows. To quantify the absolute abundance of every unique TCRbeta CDR3 region, sequences were collapsed and filtered. T cell fraction was estimated by normalizing TCRbeta template counts to usable DNA, which was measured by amplifying reference genes present in all nucleated cells. Repertoire TCRs were annotated as SARS-CoV-2-specific when V gene, CDR3 amino acid sequence and J gene were exactly matched to a known reactive TCR set. The reference SARS-CoV-2 TCR set was derived from MIRA and filtered for enrichment in COVID-19-positive ImmuneCODE repertoires, a step that removed public or cross-reactive TCRs. Drawing on the MIRA antigens, annotated TCRs were analysed further at the level of specific ORF or position within ORF. Breadth was defined as the number of annotated unique rearrangements divided by the total number of unique productive rearrangements, and depth was defined as the summed frequency of the annotated unique rearrangements. Group comparisons of TCR breadth used two-sided Wilcoxon rank-sum tests. The clones in this table, taken by TCRdb from immuneACCESS, are in-frame only. Not every clone is retained; where verified, under half of the shortfall comes from an unresolved V gene, and the cause of the rest is unknown. V and J calls and clone size are those listed in that table; D and trimming were worked out from the DNA. Across this sample there are hundreds of thousands of clones, with 70% to 90% seen only once. The top ten clones comprise approximately 11% of the sample.

This sample comprised peripheral blood, obtained in a trial of Ad26.COV2.S vaccine versus placebo. Recombination joined TRBV28 with TRBJ1-2; D gene: possibly TRBD1, on 6 matching bases. The receptor comes from a person aged 18-60 years who received the Ad26.COV2.S COVID-19 vaccine or a placebo. The CDR3 region reads CASSPDRFYGYTF. The nucleotides read TGTGCCAGCAGCCCCGACAGGTTCTATGGCTACACCTTC.